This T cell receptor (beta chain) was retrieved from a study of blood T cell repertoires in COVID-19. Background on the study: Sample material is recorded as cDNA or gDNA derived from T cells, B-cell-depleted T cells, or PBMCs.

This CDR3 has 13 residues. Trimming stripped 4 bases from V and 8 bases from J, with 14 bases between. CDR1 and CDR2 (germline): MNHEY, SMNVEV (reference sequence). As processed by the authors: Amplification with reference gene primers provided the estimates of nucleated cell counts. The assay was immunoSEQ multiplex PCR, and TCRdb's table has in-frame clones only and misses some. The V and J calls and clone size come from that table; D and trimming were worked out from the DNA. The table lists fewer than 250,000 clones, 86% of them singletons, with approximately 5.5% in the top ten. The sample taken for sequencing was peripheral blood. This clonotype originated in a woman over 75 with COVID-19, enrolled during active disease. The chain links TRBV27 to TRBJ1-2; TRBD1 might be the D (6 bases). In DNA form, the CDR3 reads TGTGCCAGCAGTTACGAGCGGGGGGGCGGCTACACCTTC. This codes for CASSYERGGGYTF.